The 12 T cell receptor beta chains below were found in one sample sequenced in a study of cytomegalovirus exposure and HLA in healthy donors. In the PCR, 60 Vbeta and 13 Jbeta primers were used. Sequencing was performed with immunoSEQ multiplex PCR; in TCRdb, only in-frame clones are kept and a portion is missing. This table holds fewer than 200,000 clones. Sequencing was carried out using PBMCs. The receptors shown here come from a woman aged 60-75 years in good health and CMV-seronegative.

CDR3 loop: CASSRGQGIYEQYF. The CDR3 bases are TGTGCCAGCAGCCGGGGACAGGGGATCTACGAGCAGTACTTC. V is TRBV5-8 and J is TRBJ2-7; 10 positions agree with TRBD1. This CDR3 is 14 amino acids long. The V and J ends lost 4 bases and 3 bases, in that order; junction bases with no gene match: 4. In germline, CDR1 is SGHTS, CDR2 YDEGEE.

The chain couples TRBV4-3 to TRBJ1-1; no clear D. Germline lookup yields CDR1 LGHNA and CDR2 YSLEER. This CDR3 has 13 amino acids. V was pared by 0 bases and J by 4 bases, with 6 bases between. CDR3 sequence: CASSQDEGTEAFF. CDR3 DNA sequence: TGCGCCAGCAGCCAAGATGAGGGCACTGAAGCTTTCTTT.

CDR3 bases: TGTGCCAGCAGCCGACAGGTTCTGAACACTGAAGCTTTCTTT. Translation: CASSRQVLNTEAFF. The chain couples TRBV6-5 to TRBJ1-1, with D possibly matching TRBD1 (6 bases). The germline V and J ends were trimmed by 6 bases and 0 bases, with 11 bases remaining between them. This CDR3 is built from 14 residues. CDR1 and CDR2 (germline): MNHEY, SVGAGI.

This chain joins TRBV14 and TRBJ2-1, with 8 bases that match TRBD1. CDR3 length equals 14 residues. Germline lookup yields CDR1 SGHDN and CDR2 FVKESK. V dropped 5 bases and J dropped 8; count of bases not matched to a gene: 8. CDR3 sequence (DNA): TGTGCCAGCAGCTTAACAGGGGGTTGGGATGAGCAGTTCTTC. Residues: CASSLTGGWDEQFF.

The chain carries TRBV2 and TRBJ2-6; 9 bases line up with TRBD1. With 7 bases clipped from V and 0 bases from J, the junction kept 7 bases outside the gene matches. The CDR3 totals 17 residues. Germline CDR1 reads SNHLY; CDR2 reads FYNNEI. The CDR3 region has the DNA TGTGCCAGCAAGTCCTGGACAGGGGACTCTGGGGCCAACGTCCTGACTTTC. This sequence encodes CASKSWTGDSGANVLTF.

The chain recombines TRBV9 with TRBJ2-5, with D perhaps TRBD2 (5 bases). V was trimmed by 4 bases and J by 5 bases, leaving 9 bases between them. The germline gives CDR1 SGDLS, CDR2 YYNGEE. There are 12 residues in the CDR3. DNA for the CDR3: TGTGCCAGCAGCACCCGAGGGGAGACCCAGTACTTC. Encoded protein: CASSTRGETQYF. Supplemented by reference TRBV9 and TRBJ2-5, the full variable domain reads DSGVTQTPKHLITATGQRVTLRCSPRSGDLSVYWYQQSLDQGLQFLIQYYNGEERAKGNILERFSAQQFPDLHSELNLSSLELGDSALYFCASSTRGETQYFGPGTRLLVL.

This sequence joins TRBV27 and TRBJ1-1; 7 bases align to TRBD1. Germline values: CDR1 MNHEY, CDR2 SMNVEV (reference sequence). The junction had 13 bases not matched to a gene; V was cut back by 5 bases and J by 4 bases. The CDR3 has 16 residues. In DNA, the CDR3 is TGTGCCAGCAGTCTACACTATCAAGGGGGCGGCACTGAAGCTTTCTTT. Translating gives CASSLHYQGGGTEAFF.

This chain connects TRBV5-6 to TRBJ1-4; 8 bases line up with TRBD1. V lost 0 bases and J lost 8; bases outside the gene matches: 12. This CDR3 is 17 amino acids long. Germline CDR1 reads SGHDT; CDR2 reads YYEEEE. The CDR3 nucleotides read TGTGCCAGCAGCTTGGGGGAAGACAGGGGCCGATGGGAAAAACTGTTTTTT. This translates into CASSLGEDRGRWEKLFF. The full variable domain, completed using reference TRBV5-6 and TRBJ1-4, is DAGVTQSPTHLIKTRGQQVTLRCSPKSGHDTVSWYQQALGQGPQFIFQYYEEEERQRGNFPDRFSGHQFPNYSSELNVNALLLGDSALYLCASSLGEDRGRWEKLFFGSGTQLSVL.

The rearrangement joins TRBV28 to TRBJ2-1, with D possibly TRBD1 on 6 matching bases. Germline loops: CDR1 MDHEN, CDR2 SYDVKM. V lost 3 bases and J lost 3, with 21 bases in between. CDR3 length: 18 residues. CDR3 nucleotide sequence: TGTGCCAGCAGTTTTGACCCGACAGGAGCCCTCTACTACAATGAGCAGTTCTTC. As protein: CASSFDPTGALYYNEQFF.

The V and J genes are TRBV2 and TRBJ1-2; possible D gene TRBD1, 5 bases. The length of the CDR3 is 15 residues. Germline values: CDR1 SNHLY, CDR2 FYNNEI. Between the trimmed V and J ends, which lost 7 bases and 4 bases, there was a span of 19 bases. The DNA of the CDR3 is TGTGCCAGCATCTCAGGGATCAGAGGCCTCTATGGCTACACCTTC. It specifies CASISGIRGLYGYTF.

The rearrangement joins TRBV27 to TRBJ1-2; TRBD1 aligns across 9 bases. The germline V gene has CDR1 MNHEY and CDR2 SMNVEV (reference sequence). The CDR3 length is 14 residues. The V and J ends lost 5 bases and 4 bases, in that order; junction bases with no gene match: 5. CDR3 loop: CASSKGQGFYGYTF. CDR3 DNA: TGTGCCAGCAGTAAAGGACAGGGGTTCTATGGCTACACCTTC.

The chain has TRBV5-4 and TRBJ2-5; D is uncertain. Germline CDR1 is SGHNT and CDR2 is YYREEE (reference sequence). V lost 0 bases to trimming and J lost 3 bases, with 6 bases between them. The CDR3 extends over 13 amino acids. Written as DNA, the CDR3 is TGTGCCAGCAGCTTGGTACGCGAAGAGACCCAGTACTTC. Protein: CASSLVREETQYF.